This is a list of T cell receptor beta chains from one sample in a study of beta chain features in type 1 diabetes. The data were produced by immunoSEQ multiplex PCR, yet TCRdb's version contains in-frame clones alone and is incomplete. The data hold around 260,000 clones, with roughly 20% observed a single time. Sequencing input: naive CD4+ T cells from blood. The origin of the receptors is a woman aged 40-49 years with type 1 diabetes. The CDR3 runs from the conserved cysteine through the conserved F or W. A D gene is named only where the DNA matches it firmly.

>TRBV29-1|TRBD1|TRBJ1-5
CSAGTGDKPQHF
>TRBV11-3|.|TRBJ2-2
CASSLGETGELFF
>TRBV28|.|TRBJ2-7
CASSLAGYEQYF
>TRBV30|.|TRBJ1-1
CAWSAQTEAFF
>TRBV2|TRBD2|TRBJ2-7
CASSDPSGTHEQYF
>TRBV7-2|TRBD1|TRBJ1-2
CASSLGQGAEGYTF
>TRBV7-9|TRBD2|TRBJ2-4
CASRGGDIQYF
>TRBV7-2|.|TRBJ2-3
CASSQAGDTQYF
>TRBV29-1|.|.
CSVDHAGAGYEQYF
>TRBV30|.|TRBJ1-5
CAWSADLGQLNQPQHF
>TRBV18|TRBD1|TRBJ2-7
CASSPGTGGSYEQYF
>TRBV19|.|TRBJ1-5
CASSLGARGDQPQHF
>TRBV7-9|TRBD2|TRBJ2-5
CASSPLAGGAETQYF
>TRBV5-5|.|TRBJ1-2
CASSLVRTANYGYTF
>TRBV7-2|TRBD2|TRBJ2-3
CASSFEREGTQYF
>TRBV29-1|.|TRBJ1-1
CSTYRMNTEAFF
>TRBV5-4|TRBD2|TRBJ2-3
CASSWGSGSADTQYF
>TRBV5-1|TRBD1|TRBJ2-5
CASSLAPGTGQETQYF
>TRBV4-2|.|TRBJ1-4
CASSQEGKGDEKLFF
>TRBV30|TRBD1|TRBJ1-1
CAWYDRVGAFF
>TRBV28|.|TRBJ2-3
CASRFAGGSTDTQYF
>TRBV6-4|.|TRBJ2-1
CASSFSGGNEQFF
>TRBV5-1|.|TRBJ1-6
CASSLGAVANSPLHF
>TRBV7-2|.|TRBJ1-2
CASSRSSDGYTF
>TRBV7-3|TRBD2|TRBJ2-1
CASSLGGTSYNEQFF
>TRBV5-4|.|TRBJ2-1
CASSWRGRVDYNEQFF
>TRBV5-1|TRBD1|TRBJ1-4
CASSLTGEDEKLFF
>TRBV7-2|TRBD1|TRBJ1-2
CASSSTGEANYGYTF
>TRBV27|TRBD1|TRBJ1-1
CASRKTGVTEAFF